This T cell receptor (beta chain) stems from a study of CD8+ T cells in alopecia areata. Study-wide findings and caveats: Mouse data revealed clearer TCR sharing than patient data did, a gap possibly tied to HLA. Across lesional scalp, and particularly alopecia totalis/universalis, clonality surpassed that of normal scalp.

The ends were cut back, 10 bases at V and 5 bases at J, with 16 bases in the middle. The CDR3 extends over 13 amino acids. Germline CDR1 MNHEY, CDR2 SMNVEV (reference sequence). Extracted from the samples, RNA was reverse transcribed into cDNA to serve as the sequencing template. Profiled with immunoSEQ multiplex PCR; TCRdb holds only in-frame clones, not every one. The sample includes about 140,000 clones, approximately 65% seen only once; the top ten take less than 40%. With respect to this clone: The antigen remains undetermined.

CD4+ and CD8+ T cells were sorted from PBMCs. This sequence originates from a human donor in good health. Material for sequencing was CD8+ T cells sorted from blood. The chain employs TRBV27 and TRBJ2-3; D might be TRBD2 (6 bases). CDR3 sequence reads: CATGIHGGDTQYF. The CDR3 DNA is TGTGCCACCGGGATTCACGGGGGAGATACGCAGTATTTT.